This entry describes one T cell receptor (beta chain). The data originate from a study of blood T cell repertoires in COVID-19. Per the original data handling: Counts of nucleated cells, estimated from reference gene primer amplification, were obtained. TCRdb's table, derived via immunoSEQ multiplex PCR, lists solely in-frame clones and lacks some. V, J and clone size reflect that table, while D and trimming were determined from the DNA. The table lists approximately 52,000 clones, around 90% of them singletons, with about 6.5% in the top ten. Sequenced: peripheral blood. The TCR was taken from a man aged 50-60 years with active COVID-19.

The CDR3 bases are TGTGCCAGCGGCCAGCTAGCGGGAGCCCCAGATACGCAGTATTTT. Translated, it gives CASGQLAGAPDTQYF. The rearrangement uses TRBV6-5 and TRBJ2-3, with TRBD2 matching over 10 bases. The CDR3 consists of 15 residues. CDR1 and CDR2 from the germline V gene are MNHEY and SVGAGI. Unmatched junction bases numbered 9, after V lost 8 bases and J lost 4 bases.